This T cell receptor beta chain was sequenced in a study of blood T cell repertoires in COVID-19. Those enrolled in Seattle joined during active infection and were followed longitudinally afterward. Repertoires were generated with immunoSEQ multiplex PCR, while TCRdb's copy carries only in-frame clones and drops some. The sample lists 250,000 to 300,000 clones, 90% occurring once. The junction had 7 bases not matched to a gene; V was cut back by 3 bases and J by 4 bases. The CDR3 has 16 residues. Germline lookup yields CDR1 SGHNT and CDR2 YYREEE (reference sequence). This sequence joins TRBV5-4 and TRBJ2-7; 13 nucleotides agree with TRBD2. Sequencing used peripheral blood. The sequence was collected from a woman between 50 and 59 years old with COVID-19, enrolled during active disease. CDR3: CASSSGLAGDPYEQYF. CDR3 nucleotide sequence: TGTGCCAGCAGCTCAGGACTAGCGGGAGATCCGTACGAGCAGTACTTC.